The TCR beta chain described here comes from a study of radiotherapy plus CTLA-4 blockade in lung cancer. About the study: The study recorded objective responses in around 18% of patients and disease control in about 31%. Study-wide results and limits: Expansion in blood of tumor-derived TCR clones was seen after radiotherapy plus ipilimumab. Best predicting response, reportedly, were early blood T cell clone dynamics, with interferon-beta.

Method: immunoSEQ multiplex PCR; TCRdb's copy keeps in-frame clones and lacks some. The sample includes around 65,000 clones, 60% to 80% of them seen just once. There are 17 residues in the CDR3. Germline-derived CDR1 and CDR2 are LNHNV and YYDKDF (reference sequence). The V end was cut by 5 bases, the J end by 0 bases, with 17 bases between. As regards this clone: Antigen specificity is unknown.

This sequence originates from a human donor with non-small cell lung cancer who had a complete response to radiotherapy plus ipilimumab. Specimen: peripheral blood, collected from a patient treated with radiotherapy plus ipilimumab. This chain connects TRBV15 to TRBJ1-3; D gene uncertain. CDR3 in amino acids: CATSPTGSASSGNTIYF. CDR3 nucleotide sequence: TGTGCCACCAGCCCTACCGGCAGCGCGAGCTCTGGAAACACCATATATTTT.